Detailed here is one T cell receptor (beta chain). Its matching antigen is unknown. These data originate in a study of cytomegalovirus exposure and HLA in healthy donors. Study results and caveats: TRBV6-2, TRBV6-3 and other indistinguishable V segments were excluded. An apparent linkage of common viral pathogens to several of the most significant clusters emerged in a later analysis.

This CDR3 is built from 17 residues. V shed 4 bases, J shed 5 bases, and the junction held 17 bases outside the gene matches. Germline V gene lookup returns CDR1 SGDLS and CDR2 YYNGEE. The PCR employed 60 Vbeta primers together with 13 Jbeta primers. TCRdb's table, derived via immunoSEQ multiplex PCR, lists solely in-frame clones and lacks some. Among about 140,000 clones listed, 80% were seen once. This chain connects TRBV9 to TRBJ2-5; 7 nucleotides match TRBD1. This sequence was found in a man aged 45 to 65 in good health and CMV-seronegative. What was sequenced was PBMCs. In DNA form, the CDR3 reads TGTGCCAGCAGCCCTAATCCCCCGACAGGGTATATGGAGACCCAGTACTTC. Protein sequence: CASSPNPPTGYMETQYF. Combining the CDR3 with reference TRBV9 and TRBJ2-5 gives the whole variable domain DSGVTQTPKHLITATGQRVTLRCSPRSGDLSVYWYQQSLDQGLQFLIQYYNGEERAKGNILERFSAQQFPDLHSELNLSSLELGDSALYFCASSPNPPTGYMETQYFGPGTRLLVL.